This T cell receptor beta chain was sequenced during a study of blood T cell repertoires in COVID-19. V gave up 3 bases and J gave up 8 bases, with 11 bases separating them. Germline assignment: CDR1 MDHEN and CDR2 SYDVKM. The CDR3 length is 14 residues. Produced via immunoSEQ multiplex PCR; TCRdb's table is partial and in-frame only. The sample has about 170,000 clones, around nine tenths seen once; the top ten hold roughly 0.58%. This receptor was obtained from a man between 60 and 75 years old with COVID-19, enrolled during active disease. The J gene is TRBJ1-6, the V gene TRBV28; D is ambiguous. The sequencing input was peripheral blood. CDR3 region: CASSFSAGYSPLHF. The CDR3 DNA follows: TGTGCCAGCAGTTTCTCGGCAGGATATTCACCCCTCCACTTT.